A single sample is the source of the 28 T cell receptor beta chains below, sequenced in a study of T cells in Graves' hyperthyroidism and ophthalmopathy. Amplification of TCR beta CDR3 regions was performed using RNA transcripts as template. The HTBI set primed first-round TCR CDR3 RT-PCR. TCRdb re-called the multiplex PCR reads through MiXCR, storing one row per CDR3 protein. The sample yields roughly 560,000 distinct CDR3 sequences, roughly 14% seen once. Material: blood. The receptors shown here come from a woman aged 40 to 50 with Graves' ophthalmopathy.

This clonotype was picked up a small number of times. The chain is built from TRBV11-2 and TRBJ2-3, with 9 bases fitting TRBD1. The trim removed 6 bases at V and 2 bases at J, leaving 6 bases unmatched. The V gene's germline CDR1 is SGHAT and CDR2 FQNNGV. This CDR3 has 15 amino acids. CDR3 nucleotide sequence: TGTGCCAGCAGGTCCGGGACAGGGAACACAGATACGCAGTATTTT. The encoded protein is CASRSGTGNTDTQYF.

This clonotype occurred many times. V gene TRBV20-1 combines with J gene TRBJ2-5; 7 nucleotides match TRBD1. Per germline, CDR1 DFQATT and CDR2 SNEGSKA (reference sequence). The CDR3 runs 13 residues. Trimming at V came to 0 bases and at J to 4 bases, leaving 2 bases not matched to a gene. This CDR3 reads CSARDRGTETQYF. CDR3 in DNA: TGCAGTGCTAGAGACAGGGGGACAGAGACCCAGTACTTC.

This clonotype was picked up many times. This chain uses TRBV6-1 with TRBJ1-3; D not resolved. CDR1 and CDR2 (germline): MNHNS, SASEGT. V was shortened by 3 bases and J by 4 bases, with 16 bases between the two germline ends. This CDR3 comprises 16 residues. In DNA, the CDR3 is TGTGCCAGCAGTGAGTTGGCCCACGCTCCCGGAAACACCATATATTTT. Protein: CASSELAHAPGNTIYF.

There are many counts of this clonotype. In DNA form, the CDR3 reads TGTGCCAGCAGTTCCCAGGACAGTGCAACTAATGAAAAACTGTTTTTT. Protein sequence: CASSSQDSATNEKLFF. The chain employs TRBV28 and TRBJ1-4; the D gene is possibly TRBD1 (6 bases). Germline values: CDR1 MDHEN, CDR2 SYDVKM. The V end lost 4 bases, the J end lost 0 bases, and 12 bases lay between the germline ends. CDR3 length: 16 residues.

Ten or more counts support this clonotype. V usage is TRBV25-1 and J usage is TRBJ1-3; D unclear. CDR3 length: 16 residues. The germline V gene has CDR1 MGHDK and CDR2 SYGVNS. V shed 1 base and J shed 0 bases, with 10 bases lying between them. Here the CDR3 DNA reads TGTGCCAGCAGTGAATGGTTAAGGGACTCTGGAAACACCATATATTTT. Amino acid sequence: CASSEWLRDSGNTIYF.

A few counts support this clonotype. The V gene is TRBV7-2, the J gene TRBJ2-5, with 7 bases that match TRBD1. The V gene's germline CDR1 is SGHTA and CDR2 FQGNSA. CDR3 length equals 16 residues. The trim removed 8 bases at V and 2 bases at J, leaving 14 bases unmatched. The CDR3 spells CASAPNRGGVQETQYF. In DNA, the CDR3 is TGTGCCAGCGCCCCAAACAGGGGTGGTGTGCAAGAGACCCAGTACTTC.

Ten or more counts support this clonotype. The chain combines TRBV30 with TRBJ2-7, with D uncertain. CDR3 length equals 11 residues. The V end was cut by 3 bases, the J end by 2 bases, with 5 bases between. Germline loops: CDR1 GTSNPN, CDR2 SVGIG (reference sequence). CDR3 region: CAWSSAYEQYF. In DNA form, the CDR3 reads TGTGCCTGGAGCTCTGCCTACGAGCAGTACTTC.

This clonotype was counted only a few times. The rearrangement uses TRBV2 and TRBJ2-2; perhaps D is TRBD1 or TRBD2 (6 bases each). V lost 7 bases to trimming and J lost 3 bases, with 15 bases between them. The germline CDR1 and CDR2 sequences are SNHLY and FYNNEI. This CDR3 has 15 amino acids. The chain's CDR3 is CASTKYRDYTGELFF. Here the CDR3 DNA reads TGTGCCAGCACCAAATACAGGGACTACACCGGGGAGCTGTTTTTT.

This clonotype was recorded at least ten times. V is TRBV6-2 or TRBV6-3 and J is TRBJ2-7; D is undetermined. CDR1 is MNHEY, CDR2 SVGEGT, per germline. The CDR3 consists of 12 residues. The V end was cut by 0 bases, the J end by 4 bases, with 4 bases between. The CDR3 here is CASSYSTYEQYF. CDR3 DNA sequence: TGTGCCAGCAGTTACTCGACGTACGAGCAGTACTTC.

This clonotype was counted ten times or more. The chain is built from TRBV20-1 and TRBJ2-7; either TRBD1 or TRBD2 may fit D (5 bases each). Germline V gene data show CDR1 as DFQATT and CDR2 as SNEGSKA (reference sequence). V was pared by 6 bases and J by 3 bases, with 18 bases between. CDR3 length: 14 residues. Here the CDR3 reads CSAAAPGRDYEQYF. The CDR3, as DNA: TGCAGTGCCGCGGCCCCGGGACGGGACTACGAGCAGTACTTC.

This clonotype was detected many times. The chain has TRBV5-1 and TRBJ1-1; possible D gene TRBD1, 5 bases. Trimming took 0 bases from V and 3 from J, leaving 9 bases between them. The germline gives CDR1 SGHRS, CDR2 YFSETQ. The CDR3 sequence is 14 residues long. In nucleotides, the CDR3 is TGCGCCAGCAGCTTGGGACAGTTGGACACTGAAGCTTTCTTT. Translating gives CASSLGQLDTEAFF.

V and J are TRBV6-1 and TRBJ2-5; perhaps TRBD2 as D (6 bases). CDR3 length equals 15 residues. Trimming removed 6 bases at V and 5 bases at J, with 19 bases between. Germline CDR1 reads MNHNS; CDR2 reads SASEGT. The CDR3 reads CASSWGGGSTETQYF. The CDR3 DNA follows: TGTGCCAGCAGCTGGGGAGGCGGTTCAACGGAGACCCAGTACTTC.

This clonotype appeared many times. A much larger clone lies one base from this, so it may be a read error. CDR3 region: CASSSYGAATGYTF. Here the CDR3 DNA reads TGTGCCAGCAGTTCTTATGGGGCAGCTACTGGCTACACCTTC. The chain carries TRBV12-3 or TRBV12-4 and TRBJ1-2; D possibly corresponds to TRBD1 (5 bases). The V gene lost 4 bases and the J gene lost 7 bases, with 16 bases spanning the gap. There are 14 residues in the CDR3.

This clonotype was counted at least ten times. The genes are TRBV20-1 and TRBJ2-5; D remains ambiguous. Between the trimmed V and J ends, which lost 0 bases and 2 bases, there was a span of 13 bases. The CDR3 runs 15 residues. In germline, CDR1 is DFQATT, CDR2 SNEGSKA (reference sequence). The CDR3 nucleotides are TGCAGTGCTAGAGATTTTACGACTTCTCAAGAGACCCAGTACTTC. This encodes CSARDFTTSQETQYF.

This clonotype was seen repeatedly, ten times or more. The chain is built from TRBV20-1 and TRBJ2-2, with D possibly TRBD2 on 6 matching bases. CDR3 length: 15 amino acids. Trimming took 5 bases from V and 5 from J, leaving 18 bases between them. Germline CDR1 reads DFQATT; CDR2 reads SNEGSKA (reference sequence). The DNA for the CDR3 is TGCAGTGCTCCTGACTGGGACTCCGGTACCGGGGAGCTGTTTTTT. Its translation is CSAPDWDSGTGELFF.

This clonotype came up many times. CDR3 sequence (DNA): TGTGCCAGCAGTTACTCGGGAGGGACGTCGAACACTGAAGCTTTCTTT. Protein sequence: CASSYSGGTSNTEAFF. The gene calls are TRBV6-5 and TRBJ1-1; a possible D gene is TRBD1 (5 bases). The germline V gene encodes CDR1 MNHEY and CDR2 SVGAGI. CDR3 length equals 16 residues. V lost 0 bases and J 1 base, leaving 12 bases between the germline ends.

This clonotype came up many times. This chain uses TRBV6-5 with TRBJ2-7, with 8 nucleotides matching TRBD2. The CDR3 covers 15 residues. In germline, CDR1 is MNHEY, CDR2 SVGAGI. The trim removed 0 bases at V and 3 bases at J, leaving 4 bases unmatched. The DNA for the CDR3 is TGTGCCAGCAGTTACTCGTTCGGGGGGGACTACGAGCAGTACTTC. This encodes CASSYSFGGDYEQYF.

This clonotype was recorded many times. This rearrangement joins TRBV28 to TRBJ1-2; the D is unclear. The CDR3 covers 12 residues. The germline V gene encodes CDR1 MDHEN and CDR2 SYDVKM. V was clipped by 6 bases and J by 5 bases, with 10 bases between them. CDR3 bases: TGTGCCAGCAGCATCGTTAGGTATGGCTACACCTTC. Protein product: CASSIVRYGYTF.

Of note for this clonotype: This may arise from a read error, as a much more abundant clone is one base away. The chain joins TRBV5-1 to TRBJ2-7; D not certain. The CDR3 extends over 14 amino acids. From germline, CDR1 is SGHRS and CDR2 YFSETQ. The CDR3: CASSFEISSYEQCF. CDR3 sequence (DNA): TGCGCCAGCAGCTTCGAGATAAGCTCCTACGAGCAGTGCTTC.

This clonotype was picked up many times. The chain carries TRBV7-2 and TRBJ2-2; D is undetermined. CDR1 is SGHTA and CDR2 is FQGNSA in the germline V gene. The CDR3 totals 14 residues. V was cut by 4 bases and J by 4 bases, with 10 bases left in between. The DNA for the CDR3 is TGTGCCAGCAGCTCCCGGCTGGGCACCGGGGAGCTGTTTTTT. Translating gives CASSSRLGTGELFF.

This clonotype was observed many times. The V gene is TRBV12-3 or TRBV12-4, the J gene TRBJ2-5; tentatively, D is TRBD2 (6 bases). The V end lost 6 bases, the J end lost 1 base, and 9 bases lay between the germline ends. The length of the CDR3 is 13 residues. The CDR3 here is CASSRGSQETQYF. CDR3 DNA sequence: TGTGCCAGCAGCCGGGGGTCCCAAGAGACCCAGTACTTC.

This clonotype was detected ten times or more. Written as DNA, the CDR3 is TGTGCCAGTAGCCGGGCGGGAGGGCGGTACGAGCAGTACTTC. This translates into CASSRAGGRYEQYF. The chain links TRBV19 to TRBJ2-7, with 9 bases lining up with TRBD2. The trim removed 6 bases at V and 4 bases at J, leaving 7 bases unmatched. Germline values: CDR1 LNHDA, CDR2 SQIVND (reference sequence). The CDR3 runs to 14 residues.

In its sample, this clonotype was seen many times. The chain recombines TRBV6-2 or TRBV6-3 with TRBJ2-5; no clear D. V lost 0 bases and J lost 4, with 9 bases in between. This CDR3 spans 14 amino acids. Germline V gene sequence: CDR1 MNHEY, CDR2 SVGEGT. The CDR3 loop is CASSYSYWGETQYF. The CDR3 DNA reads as TGTGCCAGCAGTTACTCGTATTGGGGAGAGACCCAGTACTTC.

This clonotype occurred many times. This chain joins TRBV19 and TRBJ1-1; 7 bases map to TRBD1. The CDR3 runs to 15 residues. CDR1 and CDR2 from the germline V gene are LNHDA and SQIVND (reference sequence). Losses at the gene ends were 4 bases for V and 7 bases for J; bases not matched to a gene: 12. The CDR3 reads CASSNPGTERNEAFF. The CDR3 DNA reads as TGTGCCAGTAGTAACCCAGGGACAGAGAGAAATGAAGCTTTCTTT.

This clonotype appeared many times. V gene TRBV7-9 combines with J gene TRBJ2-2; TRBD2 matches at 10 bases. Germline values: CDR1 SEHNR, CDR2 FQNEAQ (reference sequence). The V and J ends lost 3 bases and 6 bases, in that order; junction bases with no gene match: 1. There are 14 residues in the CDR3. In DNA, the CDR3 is TGTGCCAGCAGCTTGGGGACTAGCGCCGGGGAGCTGTTTTTT. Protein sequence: CASSLGTSAGELFF. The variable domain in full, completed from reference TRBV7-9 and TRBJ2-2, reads DTGVSQNPRHKITKRGQNVTFRCDPISEHNRLYWYRQTLGQGPEFLTYFQNEAQLEKSRLLSDRFSAERPKGSFSTLEIQRTEQGDSAMYLCASSLGTSAGELFFGEGSRLTVL.

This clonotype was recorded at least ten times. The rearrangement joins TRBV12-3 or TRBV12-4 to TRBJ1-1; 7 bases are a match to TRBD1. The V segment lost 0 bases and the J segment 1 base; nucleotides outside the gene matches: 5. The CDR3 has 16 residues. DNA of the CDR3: TGTGCCAGCAGTTTAGCCCCGGGACAGCCGAACACTGAAGCTTTCTTT. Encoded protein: CASSLAPGQPNTEAFF.

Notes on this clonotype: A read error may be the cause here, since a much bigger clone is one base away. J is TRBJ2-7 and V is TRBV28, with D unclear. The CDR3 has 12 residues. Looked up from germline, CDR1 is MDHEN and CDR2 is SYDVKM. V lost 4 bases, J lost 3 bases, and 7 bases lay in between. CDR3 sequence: CASSSIGYEQYF. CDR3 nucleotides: TGTGCCAGCAGTTCCATAGGCTACGAGCAGTACTTC.

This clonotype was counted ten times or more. This CDR3 is CASSAGTPFANTGELFF. In DNA form, the CDR3 reads TGCGCCAGCAGCGCCGGGACTCCGTTCGCGAACACCGGGGAGCTGTTTTTT. This chain uses TRBV5-1 with TRBJ2-2; a weak D match, TRBD2 (6 bases). Germline V gene data show CDR1 as SGHRS and CDR2 as YFSETQ. Deletions cut 4 bases from V and 0 bases from J, with 16 bases between. The CDR3 sequence is 17 residues long.